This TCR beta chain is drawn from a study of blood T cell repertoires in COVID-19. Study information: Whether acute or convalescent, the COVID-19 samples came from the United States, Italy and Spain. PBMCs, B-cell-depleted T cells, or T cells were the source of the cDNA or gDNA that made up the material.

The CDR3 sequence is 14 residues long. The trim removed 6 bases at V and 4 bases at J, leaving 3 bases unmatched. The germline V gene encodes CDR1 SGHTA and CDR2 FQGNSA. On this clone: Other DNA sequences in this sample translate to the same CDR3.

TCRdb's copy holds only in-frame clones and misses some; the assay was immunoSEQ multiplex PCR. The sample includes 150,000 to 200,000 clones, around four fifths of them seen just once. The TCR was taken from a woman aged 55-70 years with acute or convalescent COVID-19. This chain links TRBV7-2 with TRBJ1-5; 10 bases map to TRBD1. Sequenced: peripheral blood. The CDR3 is CASSLGQGNQPQHF. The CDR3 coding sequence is TGTGCCAGCAGTCTGGGACAGGGGAATCAGCCCCAGCATTTT.